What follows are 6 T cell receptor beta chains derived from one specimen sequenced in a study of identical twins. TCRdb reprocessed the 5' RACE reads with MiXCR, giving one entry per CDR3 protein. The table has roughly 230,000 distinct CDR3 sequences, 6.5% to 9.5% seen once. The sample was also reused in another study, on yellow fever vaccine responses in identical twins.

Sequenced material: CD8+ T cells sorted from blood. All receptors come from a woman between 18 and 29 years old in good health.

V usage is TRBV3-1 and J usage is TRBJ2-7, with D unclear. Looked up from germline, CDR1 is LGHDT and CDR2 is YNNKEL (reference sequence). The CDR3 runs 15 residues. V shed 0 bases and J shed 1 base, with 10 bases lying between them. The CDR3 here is CASSQDQGFSYEQYF. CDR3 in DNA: TGTGCCAGCAGCCAAGATCAAGGGTTTTCCTACGAGCAGTACTTC.

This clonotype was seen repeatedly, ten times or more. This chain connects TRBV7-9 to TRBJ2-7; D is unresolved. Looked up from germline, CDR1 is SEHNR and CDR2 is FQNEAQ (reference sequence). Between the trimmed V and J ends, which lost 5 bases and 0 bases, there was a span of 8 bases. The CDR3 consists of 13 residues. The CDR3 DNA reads TGTGCCAGCAGCCGGGCCATCTCCTACGAGCAGTACTTC. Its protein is CASSRAISYEQYF.

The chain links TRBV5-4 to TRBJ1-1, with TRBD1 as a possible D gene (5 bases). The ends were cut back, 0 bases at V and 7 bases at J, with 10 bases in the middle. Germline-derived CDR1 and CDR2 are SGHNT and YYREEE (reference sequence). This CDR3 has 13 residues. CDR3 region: CASSLESGVEAFF. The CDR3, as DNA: TGTGCCAGCAGCTTGGAGTCGGGGGTTGAAGCTTTCTTT.

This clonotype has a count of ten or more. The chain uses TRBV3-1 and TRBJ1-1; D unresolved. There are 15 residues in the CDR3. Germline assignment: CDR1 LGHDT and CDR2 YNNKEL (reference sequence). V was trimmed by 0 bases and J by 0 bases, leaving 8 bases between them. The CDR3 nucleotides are TGTGCCAGCAGCCAAGAAGTCAGGTTGAACACTGAAGCTTTCTTT. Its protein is CASSQEVRLNTEAFF.

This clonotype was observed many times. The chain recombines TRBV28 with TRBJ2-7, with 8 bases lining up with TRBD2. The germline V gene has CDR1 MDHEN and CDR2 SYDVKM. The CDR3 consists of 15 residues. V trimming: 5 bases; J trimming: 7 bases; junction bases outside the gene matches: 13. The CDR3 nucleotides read TGTGCCAGCAGTCCCCCGGGGGGGGGGCCAGGGGAGCAGTACTTC. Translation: CASSPPGGGPGEQYF. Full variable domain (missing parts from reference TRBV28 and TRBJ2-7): DVKVTQSSRYLVKRTGEKVFLECVQDMDHENMFWYRQDPGLGLRLIYFSYDVKMKEKGDIPEGYSVSREKKERFSLILESASTNQTSMYLCASSPPGGGPGEQYFGPGTRLTVT.

CDR3 protein: CASSLAGSHTAYNEQFF. CDR3 nucleotide sequence: TGTGCCAGCAGTTTAGCAGGGAGCCACACTGCCTACAATGAGCAGTTCTTC. The rearrangement uses TRBV27 and TRBJ2-1, with D possibly being TRBD1 or TRBD2 (5 bases each). Germline CDR1 reads MNHEY; CDR2 reads SMNVEV (reference sequence). There are 17 residues in the CDR3. V lost 2 bases, J lost 2 bases, and 16 bases lay in between.